This entry lists 9 T cell receptor beta chains sequenced from one sample in a study of blood T cells in healthy people across ages. Sample-barcoded 5' priming and a J-beta primer mix drove a second PCR of about 7 to 12 cycles. Each CDR3 protein is one row after TCRdb ran MiXCR on the 5' RACE reads. Of 800,000 to 950,000 distinct CDR3 sequences in the sample, 25% to 30% are singletons; the top ten hold 9.5% to 13%. This same sample was also part of a study on T cells of mothers and their children.

The specimen sequenced was blood. Receptor source: a woman aged 40 to 49 in good health.

Comments on this clonotype: A much larger clonotype is one base distant, so this may be a read error. This rearrangement joins TRBV5-1 to TRBJ2-7; D possibly corresponds to TRBD1 (6 bases). Germline CDR1 SGHRS, CDR2 YFSETQ. This CDR3 spans 15 amino acids. The CDR3 region is CASSPPGHHSYERYF. In DNA form, the CDR3 reads TGCGCCAGCAGCCCACCGGGACATCACTCCTACGAGCGGTACTTC.

This clonotype was counted ten times or more. The chain combines TRBV20-1 with TRBJ2-1, with D unclear. Germline assignment: CDR1 DFQATT and CDR2 SNEGSKA (reference sequence). The CDR3 consists of 15 residues. V lost 5 bases to trimming and J lost 0 bases, with 14 bases between them. In nucleotides, the CDR3 is TGCAGTGCTCTGTCTCCGGGTCGCTCCTACAATGAGCAGTTCTTC. Translation gives CSALSPGRSYNEQFF.

The V call is TRBV7-8, the J call TRBJ1-1, with D possibly being TRBD1 (6 bases). Germline V lookup: CDR1 SGHVS, CDR2 FQNEAQ. V lost 4 bases and J lost 4, with 19 bases in between. The CDR3 is 16 residues long. The CDR3 bases are TGTGCCAGCAGCTCCCCCCAGGGAACAGGGAGCACTGAAGCTTTCTTT. This sequence encodes CASSSPQGTGSTEAFF.

This clonotype was recorded at least ten times. This chain joins TRBV10-3 and TRBJ2-7; D gene uncertain. Germline lookup yields CDR1 ENHRY and CDR2 SYGVKD. The CDR3 has 15 amino acids. The V end lost 8 bases, the J end lost 4 bases, and 21 bases lay between the germline ends. CDR3 in DNA: TGTGCCATCTCAATAGAACCAGCGAGATTTTACGAGCAGTACTTC. Protein: CAISIEPARFYEQYF.

This clonotype came up a few times. The chain carries TRBV18 and TRBJ2-7, with D possibly TRBD2 on 6 matching bases. Trimming shortened V by 8 bases and J by 2 bases, and 16 bases separated the two germline ends. The CDR3 has 14 residues. Germline V CDR1 and CDR2: KGHSH, LQKENI. The CDR3 here is CASPRNGRPYEQYF. Written as DNA, the CDR3 is TGTGCCAGCCCACGTAACGGGAGACCCTACGAGCAGTACTTC.

This clonotype was detected only a few times. This sequence joins TRBV25-1 and TRBJ1-1; TRBD1 agrees at 7 bases. This CDR3 is 13 amino acids long. V was clipped by 7 bases and J by 5 bases; unmatched bases: 7. Germline CDR1 MGHDK, CDR2 SYGVNS. Here the CDR3 DNA reads TGTGCCAGCACCGAGGGGGCGCGTACTGAAGCTTTCTTT. Translation: CASTEGARTEAFF.

This clonotype was counted only a few times. This chain connects TRBV2 to TRBJ2-3; D ambiguous. Germline assignment: CDR1 SNHLY and CDR2 FYNNEI. With 7 bases removed from V and 1 base from J, the gap between germline ends came to 12 bases. This CDR3 has 14 residues. The CDR3 DNA reads TGTGCCAGCACCCAGTCGGGCGGCACAGATACGCAGTATTTT. It yields the protein CASTQSGGTDTQYF.

The CDR3 region has the DNA TGTGCCAGCAGCTTACAGGGGGCTGATGAAGCTTTCTTT. Protein product: CASSLQGADEAFF. The chain joins TRBV7-9 to TRBJ1-1; TRBD1 matches 8 bases. The V gene end was trimmed by 2 bases and the J gene end by 7 bases; junction bases not matched to a gene: 3. In germline, CDR1 is SEHNR, CDR2 FQNEAQ (reference sequence). The CDR3 runs to 13 residues.

This clonotype was observed a few times. V is TRBV2 and J is TRBJ1-1; D is ambiguous. Germline CDR1 and CDR2: SNHLY and FYNNEI. The CDR3 covers 13 residues. V lost 5 bases and J lost 4, with 11 bases in between. CDR3: CASSPRGFTEAFF. The CDR3 DNA reads as TGTGCCAGCAGTCCACGGGGTTTCACTGAAGCTTTCTTT.